Presented here are 18 T cell receptor beta chains from one specimen sequenced in a study of cytomegalovirus exposure and HLA in healthy donors. This table comes from immunoSEQ multiplex PCR, and its TCRdb copy is limited to in-frame clones, with some not included. Of 150,000 or so clones detected, 90% appear once; the ten largest clones hold about 6.6%. The sequenced sample was PBMCs. The receptors stem from a woman aged 25 to 39 in good health and CMV-seropositive.

V is TRBV10-3 and J is TRBJ2-5; TRBD2 is a possible D gene (6 bases). Between the trimmed V and J ends, which lost 0 bases and 3 bases, there was a span of 8 bases. Per germline, CDR1 ENHRY and CDR2 SYGVKD. The CDR3 contains 14 residues. For the CDR3, the DNA is TGTGCCATCAGTGAGTCTTGGGGGGAAGAGACCCAGTACTTC. This encodes CAISESWGEETQYF.

The V call is TRBV4-1, the J call TRBJ2-3, with D maybe TRBD1 (6 bases). The CDR3 is made up of 16 amino acids. Germline V gene data show CDR1 as MGHRA and CDR2 as YSYEKL. Deletions cut 1 base from V and 0 bases from J, with 11 bases between. CDR3 region: CASSQAPRGSTDTQYF. The CDR3 nucleotides read TGCGCCAGCAGCCAAGCCCCTAGGGGGAGCACAGATACGCAGTATTTT.

The gene calls are TRBV18 and TRBJ2-1; no firm D call. Germline CDR1 reads KGHSH; CDR2 reads LQKENI. CDR3 length: 14 residues. Trimming took 6 bases from V and 2 from J, leaving 11 bases between them. The CDR3 nucleotides are TGTGCCAGCTCCCCTCTTGGGCCCTACAATGAGCAGTTCTTC. It yields the protein CASSPLGPYNEQFF.

The rearrangement joins TRBV29-1 to TRBJ2-1; 9 nucleotides match TRBD2. Per germline, CDR1 SQVTM and CDR2 ANQGSEA. V dropped 7 bases and J dropped 3; count of bases not matched to a gene: 4. The CDR3 is 13 residues long. In DNA form, the CDR3 reads TGCAGCGCTAGCGGGACAATCTACAATGAGCAGTTCTTC. Amino acid sequence: CSASGTIYNEQFF.

The rearrangement links TRBV9 to TRBJ1-2; TRBD1 matches 8 bases. The CDR3 extends over 13 amino acids. In germline, CDR1 is SGDLS, CDR2 YYNGEE. Unmatched junction bases numbered 2, after V lost 3 bases and J lost 4 bases. DNA for the CDR3: TGTGCCAGCAGCGGTACAGGGGGCTATGGCTACACCTTC. Its protein is CASSGTGGYGYTF.

The chain is built from TRBV7-2 and TRBJ1-1, with D tentatively TRBD1 (5 bases). Germline V lookup: CDR1 SGHTA, CDR2 FQGNSA. Trimming left V 0 bases short and J 0 bases short, with 8 bases between. The CDR3 is made up of 15 amino acids. The CDR3 nucleotides read TGTGCCAGCAGCTTAGCGGGCAGGGTGAACACTGAAGCTTTCTTT. Its protein product is CASSLAGRVNTEAFF.

The chain recombines TRBV6-5 with TRBJ2-5; 7 positions match TRBD1. V lost 2 bases and J lost 3; bases outside the gene matches: 6. Germline V gives CDR1 MNHEY, CDR2 SVGAGI. The CDR3 totals 15 residues. In nucleotides, the CDR3 is TGTGCCAGCAGTTACACCAGGACAGGCAAAGAGACCCAGTACTTC. It yields the protein CASSYTRTGKETQYF.

This clone was detected only a few times. This sequence joins TRBV27 and TRBJ1-1; D is perhaps TRBD1 (6 bases). The CDR3 length is 13 residues. Trimming took 7 bases from V and 1 from J, leaving 10 bases between them. Germline V gene data show CDR1 as MNHEY and CDR2 as SMNVEV (reference sequence). Here the CDR3 DNA reads TGTGCCAGCACCGCGACAGGGAACACTGAAGCTTTCTTT. It codes for CASTATGNTEAFF.

The CDR3 spells CASSIAGGPFPAYEQYF. The CDR3 nucleotides are TGTGCCAGCAGCATTGCCGGGGGGCCATTCCCCGCCTACGAGCAGTACTTC. The J gene is TRBJ2-7, the V gene TRBV7-2, with a possible D match to TRBD2 (7 bases). Trimming left V 5 bases short and J 2 bases short, with 22 bases between. Per the germline V gene, CDR1 is SGHTA and CDR2 is FQGNSA. This CDR3 contains 17 residues.

This chain links TRBV2 with TRBJ2-7, with TRBD1 matching over 9 bases. Germline V gives CDR1 SNHLY, CDR2 FYNNEI. V lost 6 bases and J lost 2; bases outside the gene matches: 5. The CDR3 consists of 14 residues. The CDR3 DNA reads as TGTGCCAGCAGCTCCGGGACAGGGACCTACGAGCAGTACTTC. Protein: CASSSGTGTYEQYF.

The rearrangement uses TRBV9 and TRBJ2-7, with 7 nucleotides matching TRBD1. CDR1 SGDLS and CDR2 YYNGEE come from the germline V gene. The CDR3 contains 14 residues. V shed 0 bases and J 3 bases; nucleotides not matched to a gene: 3. CDR3 amino acids: CASSVAAGGYEQYF. CDR3 in DNA: TGTGCCAGCAGCGTAGCCGCAGGGGGCTACGAGCAGTACTTC.

This sequence joins TRBV11-2 and TRBJ2-7; TRBD1 agrees at 11 bases. The CDR3 totals 14 residues. Losses at the gene ends were 3 bases for V and 6 bases for J; bases not matched to a gene: 4. CDR1 is SGHAT and CDR2 is FQNNGV in the germline V gene. The CDR3 protein is CASSFGQGAIEQYF. The CDR3 DNA follows: TGTGCCAGCAGCTTCGGACAGGGGGCGATCGAGCAGTACTTC.

The rearrangement links TRBV19 to TRBJ2-3, with TRBD1 identical over 12 bases. Germline loops: CDR1 LNHDA, CDR2 SQIVND (reference sequence). The CDR3 contains 16 residues. With V trimmed by 10 bases and J by 3 bases, 11 bases remained unmatched. The CDR3: CATRQGQGATTDTQYF. DNA of the CDR3: TGTGCCACCCGCCAGGGACAGGGGGCGACGACAGATACGCAGTATTTT.

This clone was observed a single time. The V gene is TRBV2, the J gene TRBJ2-7; D is uncertain. There are 12 residues in the CDR3. Trimming removed 3 bases at V and 1 base at J, with 4 bases between. Germline V gene data show CDR1 as SNHLY and CDR2 as FYNNEI. The CDR3 sequence is CASSDRSYEQYF. DNA of the CDR3: TGTGCCAGCAGTGACAGATCCTACGAGCAGTACTTC.

This rearrangement joins TRBV6-1 to TRBJ1-4; the D is unclear. V gave up 4 bases and J gave up 7 bases, with 16 bases separating them. This CDR3 is built from 15 residues. Per germline, CDR1 MNHNS and CDR2 SASEGT. The CDR3 DNA is TGTGCCAGCAGTGGAAGGGAGGTTCCCCTTGAAAAACTGTTTTTT. Translating gives CASSGREVPLEKLFF.

The chain couples TRBV5-6 to TRBJ1-3; D remains ambiguous. This CDR3 comprises 15 residues. Between the trimmed V and J ends, which lost 4 bases and 0 bases, there was a span of 11 bases. CDR1 is SGHDT, CDR2 YYEEEE, per germline. CDR3 residues: CASSSTDTSGNTIYF. The CDR3 region has the DNA TGTGCCAGCAGCAGCACAGACACCTCTGGAAACACCATATATTTT.

The chain couples TRBV21-1 to TRBJ2-7; no DNA check was done on the table's D call, TRBD1. TRBV21-1 is flagged as a pseudogene. CDR3 length equals 20 residues. The CDR3 loop reads CASSKRPTGTPSLSSYEQYF. CDR3 nucleotide sequence: TGTGCCAGCAGCAAACGGCCGACAGGGACCCCCAGCCTTAGCTCCTACGAGCAGTACTTC.

The J gene is TRBJ2-7, the V gene TRBV10-3, with TRBD2 identical over 11 bases. The CDR3 spans 14 residues. The germline V gene has CDR1 ENHRY and CDR2 SYGVKD. Trimming at V came to 10 bases and at J to 3 bases, leaving 8 bases not matched to a gene. The CDR3 coding sequence is TGTGCCACCTTGGGGACTAGCGGTTACTACGAGCAGTACTTC. This translates into CATLGTSGYYEQYF.